A selection of T cell receptor beta chains follows, all from one sample in a study of blood T cell repertoires in COVID-19. Sequenced by immunoSEQ multiplex PCR; TCRdb stores in-frame clones only, minus some. There are roughly 56,000 clones in the sample; nearly 90% occur only once, and approximately 13% lies in the top ten. Sequenced: peripheral blood. The receptors were gathered from a man aged 55 to 70 with active COVID-19. CDR3s include the opening cysteine and the closing phenylalanine or tryptophan. The D gene is left open where the match is weak.

D gene,V gene,J gene,CDR3 protein
TRBD2,TRBV4-1,TRBJ2-7,CASSRAGGGEQYF
TRBD1,TRBV7-9,TRBJ2-1,CASRQDGTANEQFF
NA,TRBV9,TRBJ2-5,CASSVGSLQETQYF
NA,TRBV7-6,TRBJ1-5,CASSLKQNQPQHF
TRBD1,TRBV3-1/TRBV3-2,TRBJ2-2,CASSPGTGHNTGELFF
TRBD2,TRBV5-1,TRBJ2-7,CASSRGSPANEQYF
TRBD1,TRBV19,TRBJ1-1,CASSTDRGYTEAFF
TRBD1,TRBV5-1,TRBJ2-7,CASSPTTGPYEQYF
NA,TRBV9,TRBJ2-7,CASSTQSGGIREQYF
TRBD2,TRBV24-1,TRBJ2-3,CATSPGVAGRTSTDTQYF
TRBD2,TRBV27,TRBJ2-1,CASRDVAGLYNEQFF
NA,TRBV3-1/TRBV3-2,TRBJ2-6,CASSQGGSGANVLTF
NA,TRBV18,TRBJ2-7,CASSPTGSGYEQYF
NA,TRBV7-3,TRBJ2-7,CASSSGNYEQYF
TRBD1,TRBV28,TRBJ1-4,CASSQGQGGSEKLFF
NA,TRBV20-1,TRBJ2-7,CSASGVTSYEQYF
TRBD1,TRBV11-2,TRBJ1-3,CASSVMTGTGSGNTIYF
TRBD1,TRBV18,TRBJ2-1,CASSVTTGTGISNEQFF
TRBD2,TRBV4-2,TRBJ2-1,CASSQGEGGNEQFF
TRBD1,TRBV9,TRBJ2-2,CASSTRQGTGELFF
TRBD2,TRBV13,TRBJ2-1,CASSFMGLAAYNEQFF
NA,TRBV6-1,TRBJ2-1,CASSERGASGNEQFF
TRBD2,TRBV4-3,TRBJ2-1,CASSQRLTGGRDEQFF
NA,TRBV5-1,TRBJ2-2,CASSLMPGTTTGELFF
NA,TRBV27,TRBJ2-2,CASSSLPTNTGELFF
NA,TRBV7-2,TRBJ1-3,CASSSFSGNTIYF
NA,TRBV5-6,TRBJ1-3,CASSLGRTGNTIYF
TRBD1,TRBV6-5,TRBJ2-3,CASHRGVGTQYF
TRBD1,TRBV5-6,TRBJ2-7,CASSLVESRGYEQYF
NA,TRBV19,TRBJ1-3,CASTQNRGNTIYF
NA,TRBV27,TRBJ2-1,CASSFGGFNEQFF
NA,TRBV7-9,TRBJ2-3,CASRTGVGTDTQYF
NA,TRBV28,TRBJ1-2,CASKTARLGPTNYGYTF
NA,TRBV6-5,TRBJ1-5,CASSVDRFQPQHF
NA,TRBV9,TRBJ2-1,CASTPRDWAYNEQFF
TRBD1,TRBV7-9,TRBJ1-5,CASSRGGNNQPQHF
NA,TRBV3-1/TRBV3-2,TRBJ1-5,CASTYGNNQPQHF
NA,TRBV14,TRBJ2-1,CASSRDNEQFF
TRBD1,TRBV15,TRBJ2-3,CATSRATGAHGLGDTDTQYF
NA,TRBV2,NA,CASSDSAPEPDTYEQYF
TRBD1,TRBV19,TRBJ1-2,CASSMDRGLNGYTF
NA,TRBV6-8,TRBJ2-4,CASSYSGEKNIQYF
TRBD1,TRBV7-9,TRBJ2-1,CASSLGQYNEQFF
TRBD1,TRBV5-5,TRBJ2-3,CASSAGQGTDTQYF
NA,TRBV5-5,TRBJ1-1,CASSWGQNTEAFF
NA,TRBV15,TRBJ2-1,CATSRDLSSSYNEQFF
TRBD1,TRBV12-3/TRBV12-4,TRBJ1-2,CASSGQGNYGYTF
NA,TRBV19,TRBJ1-5,CASSIEEGRQPQHF
NA,TRBV11-1,TRBJ2-5,CASSFKGGGETQYF
NA,TRBV19,TRBJ2-5,CASSMTDWQTQYF
NA,TRBV29-1,TRBJ2-7,CSVEDRGQSYEQYF
TRBD1,TRBV5-1,TRBJ2-7,CASSLAADRAHEQYF
NA,TRBV28,TRBJ1-3,CASSTGGAPSGNTIYF
NA,TRBV7-8,TRBJ2-3,CASSLEGTDTQYF